Each of the 11 T cell receptor beta chains below was sequenced from the same sample in a study of beta chain features in type 1 diabetes. Expressed TCRB transcripts were sequenced, since all the RNA that had been isolated was reverse transcribed. Profiled with immunoSEQ multiplex PCR; TCRdb holds only in-frame clones, not every one. The sample consists of 130,000 or so clones, around a tenth of them appearing once. Sample: central memory CD4+ T cells from blood. These receptors all come from a woman aged 40 to 55 in good health.

CDR3 protein: CASSLGEVGSDTQYF. The CDR3 DNA is TGTGCCAGCAGCTTAGGAGAGGTCGGATCAGATACGCAGTATTTT. The rearrangement joins TRBV7-9 to TRBJ2-3; D is undetermined. V lost 1 base and J lost 4, with 12 bases in between. The CDR3 covers 15 residues. Germline loops: CDR1 SEHNR, CDR2 FQNEAQ (reference sequence).

This clone turned up a few times. This sequence joins TRBV29-1 and TRBJ2-3; maybe TRBD2 (6 bases). The germline gives CDR1 SQVTM, CDR2 ANQGSEA. The V and J ends lost 6 bases and 4 bases respectively, with 17 bases between them. CDR3 size: 14 residues. The CDR3 spells CSVSPGGSADTQYF. The CDR3 nucleotides are TGCAGCGTCTCTCCCGGGGGTAGCGCAGATACGCAGTATTTT.

This sequence joins TRBV15 and TRBJ2-5; no firm D call. With the DNA end fitting TRBJ2-7 better, the J assignment may be wrong. Germline V gene sequence: CDR1 LNHNV, CDR2 YYDKDF (reference sequence). CDR3 length: 16 residues. CDR3 protein: CATSRDWAASSYEQYF. CDR3 DNA sequence: TGTGCCACCAGCAGAGATTGGGCTGCCAGCTCCTACGAGCAGTACTTC.

This clone was counted only a few times. CDR3 in amino acids: CASSLRTGLVVGNEQFF. CDR3 DNA: TGCGCCAGCAGCTTGAGAACGGGACTAGTGGTGGGGAATGAGCAGTTCTTC. The V call is TRBV5-1, the J call TRBJ2-1; 8 bases fit TRBD2. V shed 1 base and J 7 bases; nucleotides not matched to a gene: 13. The CDR3 spans 17 residues. In germline, CDR1 is SGHRS, CDR2 YFSETQ.

This clone has ten or more counts. The rearrangement links TRBV5-1 to TRBJ2-7; TRBD1 might be the D (6 bases). CDR1 is SGHRS and CDR2 is YFSETQ in the germline V gene. V lost 2 bases and J 7 bases, leaving 10 bases between the germline ends. This CDR3 is 12 amino acids long. CDR3 in amino acids: CASSFRTEEQYF. The CDR3 DNA sequence: TGCGCCAGCAGCTTCCGGACAGAAGAGCAGTACTTC.

This clone was found a few times. The rearrangement joins TRBV5-1 to TRBJ2-3; 7 bases are a match to TRBD2. CDR1 and CDR2 from the germline V gene are SGHRS and YFSETQ. V was pared by 0 bases and J by 3 bases, with 1 base of the junction left unmatched. The CDR3 sequence is 14 residues long. The CDR3, as DNA: TGCGCCAGCAGCTTGGGGACTAGTACAGATACGCAGTATTTT. Protein: CASSLGTSTDTQYF.

In this sample, this clone turned up a few times. The CDR3 DNA sequence: TGCGCCAGCAGCTTTCCGGGGGCAGATACGCAGTATTTT. It codes for CASSFPGADTQYF. The chain combines TRBV5-1 with TRBJ2-3; possibly TRBD2 for D (6 bases). This CDR3 contains 13 residues. The germline V gene encodes CDR1 SGHRS and CDR2 YFSETQ. V was cut by 2 bases and J by 4 bases, with 8 bases left in between.

The chain has TRBV11-2 and TRBJ2-2; D remains ambiguous. The CDR3 contains 15 residues. V was trimmed by 2 bases and J by 8 bases, leaving 15 bases between them. Germline V gene lookup returns CDR1 SGHAT and CDR2 FQNNGV. The CDR3 region has the DNA TGTGCCAGCAGCTTATATGAAGCTCGCCGGGGGGAGCTGTTTTTT. Translation gives CASSLYEARRGELFF. The full variable domain, its missing parts supplied by reference TRBV11-2 and TRBJ2-2, is EAGVAQSPRYKIIEKRQSVAFWCNPISGHATLYWYQQILGQGPKLLIQFQNNGVVDDSQLPKDRFSAERLKGVDSTLKIQPAKLEDSAVYLCASSLYEARRGELFFGEGSRLTVL.

At least ten counts were recorded for this clone. The chain uses TRBV4-1 and TRBJ2-2; 7 bases map to TRBD1. Germline CDR1 MGHRA, CDR2 YSYEKL. The length of the CDR3 is 15 residues. With V trimmed by 1 base and J by 4 bases, 3 bases remained unmatched. DNA for the CDR3: TGCGCCAGCAGCCAAGGGGCAGGGGGCACCGGGGAGCTGTTTTTT. Its translation: CASSQGAGGTGELFF.

The chain has TRBV18 and TRBJ1-1; 9 positions match TRBD1. Trimming at V came to 4 bases and at J to 4 bases, leaving 7 bases not matched to a gene. CDR1 and CDR2 from the germline V gene are KGHSH and LQKENI. The CDR3 covers 15 residues. This chain's CDR3 is CASSLATGGGTEAFF. The CDR3 nucleotides read TGTGCCAGCTCACTAGCGACAGGGGGAGGCACTGAAGCTTTCTTT.

The sample holds a few counts of this clone. The CDR3 is CASSLGTSRETQYF. DNA for the CDR3: TGTGCCAGCAGCTTAGGGACTAGCAGAGAGACCCAGTACTTC. This chain joins TRBV11-2 and TRBJ2-5, with 8 bases aligning to TRBD2. CDR3 length: 14 residues. Germline-derived CDR1 and CDR2 are SGHAT and FQNNGV. J lost 4 bases, V lost 1 base, and 2 bases had no gene match. Based on the CDR3 plus reference TRBV11-2 and TRBJ2-5, the full variable domain is EAGVAQSPRYKIIEKRQSVAFWCNPISGHATLYWYQQILGQGPKLLIQFQNNGVVDDSQLPKDRFSAERLKGVDSTLKIQPAKLEDSAVYLCASSLGTSRETQYFGPGTRLLVL.